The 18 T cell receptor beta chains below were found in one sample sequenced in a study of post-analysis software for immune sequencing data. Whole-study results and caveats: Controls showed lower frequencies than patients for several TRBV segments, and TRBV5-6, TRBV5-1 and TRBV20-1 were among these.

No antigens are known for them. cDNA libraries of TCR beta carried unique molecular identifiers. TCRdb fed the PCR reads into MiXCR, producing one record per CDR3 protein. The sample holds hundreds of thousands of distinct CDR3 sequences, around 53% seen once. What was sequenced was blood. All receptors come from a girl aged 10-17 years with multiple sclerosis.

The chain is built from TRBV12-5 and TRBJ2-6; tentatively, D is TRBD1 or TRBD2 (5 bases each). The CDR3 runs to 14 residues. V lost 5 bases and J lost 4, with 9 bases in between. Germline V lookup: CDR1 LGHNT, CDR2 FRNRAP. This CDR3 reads CASGEGPGANVLTF. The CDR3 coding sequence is TGTGCTAGTGGTGAGGGGCCCGGGGCCAACGTCCTGACTTTC.

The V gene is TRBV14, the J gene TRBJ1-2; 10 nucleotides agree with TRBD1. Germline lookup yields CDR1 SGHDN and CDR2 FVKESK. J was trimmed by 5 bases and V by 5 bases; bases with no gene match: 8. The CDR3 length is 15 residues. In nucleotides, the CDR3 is TGTGCCAGCAGCAGAAGCCCGGGACAGGGGTATGGCTACACCTTC. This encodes CASSRSPGQGYGYTF.

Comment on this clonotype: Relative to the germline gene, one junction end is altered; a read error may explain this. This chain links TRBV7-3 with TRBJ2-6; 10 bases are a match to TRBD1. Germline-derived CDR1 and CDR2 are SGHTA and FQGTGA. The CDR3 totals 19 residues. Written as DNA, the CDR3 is TGTGCCAGCAGCTTTTTCCCCGGGACAGGGGCCTCTGGGGCCAACGTCCGGACTTTC. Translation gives CASSFFPGTGASGANVRTF.

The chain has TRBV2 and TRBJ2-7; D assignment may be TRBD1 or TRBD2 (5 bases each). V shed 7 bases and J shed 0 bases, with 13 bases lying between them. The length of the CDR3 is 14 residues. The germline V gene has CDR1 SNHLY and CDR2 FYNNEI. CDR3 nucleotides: TGTGCCAGCAAATCCGGGACGGGCTCCTACGAGCAGTACTTC. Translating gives CASKSGTGSYEQYF.

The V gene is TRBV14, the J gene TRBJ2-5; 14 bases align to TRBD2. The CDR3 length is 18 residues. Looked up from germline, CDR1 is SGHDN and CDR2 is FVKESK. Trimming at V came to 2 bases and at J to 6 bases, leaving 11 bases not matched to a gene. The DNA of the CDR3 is TGTGCCAGCAGCCAAAGACTAGCGGGGGGGCCATCCGTGAAGACCCAGTACTTC. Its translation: CASSQRLAGGPSVKTQYF.

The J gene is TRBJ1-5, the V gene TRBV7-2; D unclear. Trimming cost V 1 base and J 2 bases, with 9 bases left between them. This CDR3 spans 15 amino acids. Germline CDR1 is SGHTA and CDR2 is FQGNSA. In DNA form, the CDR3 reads TGTGCCAGCAGCTTAGGTGGAATTGGCAATCAGCCCCAGCATTTT. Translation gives CASSLGGIGNQPQHF.

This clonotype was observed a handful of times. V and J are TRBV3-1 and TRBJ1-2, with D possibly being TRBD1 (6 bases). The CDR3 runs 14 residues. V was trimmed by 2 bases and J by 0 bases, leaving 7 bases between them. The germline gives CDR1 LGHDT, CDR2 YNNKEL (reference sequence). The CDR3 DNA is TGTGCCAGCAGCCAAAAGGGGGCTAACTATGGCTACACCTTC. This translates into CASSQKGANYGYTF. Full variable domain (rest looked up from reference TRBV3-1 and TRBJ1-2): DTAVSQTPKYLVTQMGNDKSIKCEQNLGHDTMYWYKQDSKKFLKIMFSYNNKELIINETVPNRFSPKSPDKAHLNLHINSLELGDSAVYFCASSQKGANYGYTFGSGTRLTVV.

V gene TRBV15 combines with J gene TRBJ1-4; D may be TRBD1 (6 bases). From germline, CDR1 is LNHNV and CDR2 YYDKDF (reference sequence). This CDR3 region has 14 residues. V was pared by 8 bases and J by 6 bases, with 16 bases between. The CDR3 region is CATQGNRVDEKLFF. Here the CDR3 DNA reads TGTGCCACCCAAGGGAACAGGGTAGATGAAAAACTGTTTTTT. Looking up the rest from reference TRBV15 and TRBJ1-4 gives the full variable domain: DAMVIQNPRYQVTQFGKPVTLSCSQTLNHNVMYWYQQKSSQAPKLLFHYYDKDFNNEADTPDNFQSRRPNTSFCFLDIRSPGLGDTAMYLCATQGNRVDEKLFFGSGTQLSVL.

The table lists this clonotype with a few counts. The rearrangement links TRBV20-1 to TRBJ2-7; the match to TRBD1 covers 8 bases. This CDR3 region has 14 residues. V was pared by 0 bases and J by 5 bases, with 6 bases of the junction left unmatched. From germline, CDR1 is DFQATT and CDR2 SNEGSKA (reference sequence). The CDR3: CSAREWTGYNEQYF. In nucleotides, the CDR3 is TGCAGTGCTAGAGAGTGGACAGGGTATAACGAGCAGTACTTC.

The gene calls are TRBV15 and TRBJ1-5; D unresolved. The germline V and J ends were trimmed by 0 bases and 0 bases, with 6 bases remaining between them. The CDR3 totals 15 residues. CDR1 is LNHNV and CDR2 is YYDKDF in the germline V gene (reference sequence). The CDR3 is CATSREMYSNQPQHF. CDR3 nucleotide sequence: TGTGCCACCAGCAGAGAAATGTATAGCAATCAGCCCCAGCATTTT.

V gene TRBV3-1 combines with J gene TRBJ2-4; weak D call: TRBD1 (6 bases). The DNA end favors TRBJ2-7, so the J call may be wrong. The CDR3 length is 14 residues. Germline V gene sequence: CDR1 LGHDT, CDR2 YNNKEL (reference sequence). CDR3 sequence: CASSHLDRRDEQYF. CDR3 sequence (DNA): TGTGCCAGCAGCCATCTCGACAGGCGTGACGAGCAGTACTTC.

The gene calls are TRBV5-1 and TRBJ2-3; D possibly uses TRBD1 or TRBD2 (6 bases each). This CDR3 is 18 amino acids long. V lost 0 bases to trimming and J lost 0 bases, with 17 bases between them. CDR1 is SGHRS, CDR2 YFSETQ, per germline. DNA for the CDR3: TGCGCCAGCAGCTTGGCTGTTGCCGGGGGCACAAGCACAGATACGCAGTATTTT. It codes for CASSLAVAGGTSTDTQYF.

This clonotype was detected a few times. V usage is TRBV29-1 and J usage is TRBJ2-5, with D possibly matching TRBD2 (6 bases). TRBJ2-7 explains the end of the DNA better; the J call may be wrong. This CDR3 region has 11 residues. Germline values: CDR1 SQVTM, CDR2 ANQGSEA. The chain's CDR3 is CSAWGLGEQYF. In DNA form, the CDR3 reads TGCAGCGCTTGGGGACTCGGCGAGCAGTACTTC.

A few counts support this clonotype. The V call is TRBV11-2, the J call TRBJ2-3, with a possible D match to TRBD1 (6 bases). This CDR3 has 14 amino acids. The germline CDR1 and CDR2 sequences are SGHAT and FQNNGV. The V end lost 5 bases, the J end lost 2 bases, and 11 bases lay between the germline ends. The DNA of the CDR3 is TGTGCCAGCAGCATGGACAGCATCACAGATACGCAGTATTTT. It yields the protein CASSMDSITDTQYF.

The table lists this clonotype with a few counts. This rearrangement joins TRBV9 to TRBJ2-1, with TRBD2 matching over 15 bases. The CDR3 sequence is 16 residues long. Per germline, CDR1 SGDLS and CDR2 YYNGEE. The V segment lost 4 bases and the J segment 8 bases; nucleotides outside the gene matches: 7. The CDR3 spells CASSPQGLAGGYEQFF. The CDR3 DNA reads TGTGCCAGCAGCCCTCAGGGACTAGCGGGGGGTTATGAGCAGTTCTTC.

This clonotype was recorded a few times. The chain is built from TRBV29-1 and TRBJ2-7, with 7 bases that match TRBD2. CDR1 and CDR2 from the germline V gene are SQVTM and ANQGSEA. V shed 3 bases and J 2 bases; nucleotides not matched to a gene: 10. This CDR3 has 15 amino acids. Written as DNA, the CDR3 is TGCAGCGTTGAGGCTACCCCGGGGGGAACCTACGAGCAGTACTTC. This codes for CSVEATPGGTYEQYF.

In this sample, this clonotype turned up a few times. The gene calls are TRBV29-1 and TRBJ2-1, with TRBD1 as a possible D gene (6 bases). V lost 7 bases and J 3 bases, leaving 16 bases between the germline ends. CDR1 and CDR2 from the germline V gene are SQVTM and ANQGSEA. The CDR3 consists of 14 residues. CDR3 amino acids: CSATRTDLYNEQFF. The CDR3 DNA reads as TGCAGCGCCACCCGGACAGATCTCTACAATGAGCAGTTCTTC.

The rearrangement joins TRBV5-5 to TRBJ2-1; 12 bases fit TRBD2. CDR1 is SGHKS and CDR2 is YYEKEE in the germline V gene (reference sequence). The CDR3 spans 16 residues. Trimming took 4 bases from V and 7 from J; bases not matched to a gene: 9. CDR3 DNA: TGTGCCAGCAGCGTTCAGACTAGCGGGAGTGTAAATGAGCAGTTCTTC. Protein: CASSVQTSGSVNEQFF.